A single sample is the source of the 10 T cell receptor beta chains below, sequenced in a study of blood T cell repertoires in COVID-19. The assay was immunoSEQ multiplex PCR, and TCRdb's table has in-frame clones only and misses some. The repertoire holds 200,000 to 300,000 clones, roughly 86% seen once, with 5.5% to 6% in the top ten. The sequencing input was peripheral blood. Receptor source: an elderly woman with COVID-19, enrolled during active disease.

The chain couples TRBV7-3 to TRBJ2-5; no definite D call. Germline lookup yields CDR1 SGHTA and CDR2 FQGTGA. This CDR3 region has 12 residues. The germline V and J ends were trimmed by 5 bases and 5 bases, with 9 bases remaining between them. The CDR3 reads CASSPTGETQYF. In DNA form, the CDR3 reads TGTGCCAGCAGCCCTACGGGTGAGACCCAGTACTTC. The complete variable domain, with remaining parts taken from reference TRBV7-3 and TRBJ2-5, reads GAGVSQTPSNKVTEKGKYVELRCDPISGHTALYWYRQSLGQGPEFLIYFQGTGAADDSGLPNDRFFAVRPEGSVSTLKIQRTERGDSAVYLCASSPTGETQYFGPGTRLLVL.

This chain connects TRBV5-1 to TRBJ1-1, with D unclear. The CDR3 consists of 14 residues. CDR1 and CDR2 (germline): SGHRS, YFSETQ. Trimming left V 0 bases short and J 1 base short, with 7 bases between. In nucleotides, the CDR3 is TGCGCCAGCAGCTTGGAGCCGCCGAACACTGAAGCTTTCTTT. Translation: CASSLEPPNTEAFF.

V usage is TRBV19 and J usage is TRBJ1-5; tentatively, D is TRBD1 (6 bases). Germline CDR1 is LNHDA and CDR2 is SQIVND (reference sequence). This CDR3 comprises 15 residues. V was pared by 5 bases and J by 6 bases, with 17 bases between. The CDR3 region is CASSERGGRGQPQHF. The CDR3 region has the DNA TGTGCCAGTAGTGAGAGGGGGGGTAGAGGTCAGCCCCAGCATTTT.

This clone appeared once. V is TRBV6-6 and J is TRBJ1-2; D is perhaps TRBD1 (6 bases). Germline values: CDR1 MNHNY, CDR2 SVGAGI (reference sequence). V lost 7 bases to trimming and J lost 2 bases, with 14 bases between them. This CDR3 is 14 amino acids long. The CDR3, as DNA: TGTGCCAGCATAAACCAGGGGTTCAACTATGGCTACACCTTC. Its protein product is CASINQGFNYGYTF.

This clone was observed a single time. The chain has TRBV5-4 and TRBJ2-6; D perhaps matches TRBD1 (5 bases). From germline, CDR1 is SGHNT and CDR2 YYREEE (reference sequence). The V and J ends lost 6 bases and 0 bases respectively, with 10 bases between them. The CDR3 totals 15 residues. Written as DNA, the CDR3 is TGTGCCAGCAACGCAGACAGCTCTGGGGCCAACGTCCTGACTTTC. This codes for CASNADSSGANVLTF.

This chain links TRBV2 with TRBJ1-2; 7 positions match TRBD1. J lost 8 bases, V lost 6 bases, and 6 bases had no gene match. This CDR3 has 12 amino acids. The V gene's germline CDR1 is SNHLY and CDR2 FYNNEI. The CDR3 loop reads CASSPTGEGYTF. The CDR3 DNA reads TGTGCCAGCAGCCCTACAGGGGAAGGCTACACCTTC.

The J gene is TRBJ1-2, the V gene TRBV27; tentatively, D is TRBD1 (6 bases). Germline V gene sequence: CDR1 MNHEY, CDR2 SMNVEV (reference sequence). V lost 3 bases to trimming and J lost 6 bases, with 14 bases between them. The CDR3 is 14 amino acids. The DNA for the CDR3 is TGTGCCAGCAGTTTCCTACAGGGTTTAGATGGCTACACCTTC. Translation gives CASSFLQGLDGYTF.

The V call is TRBV7-2, the J call TRBJ2-5, with TRBD2 matching over 14 bases. Germline CDR1 SGHTA, CDR2 FQGNSA. The CDR3 totals 16 residues. The junction had 3 bases not matched to a gene; V was cut back by 4 bases and J by 2 bases. The CDR3 DNA is TGTGCCAGCAGCTCATGGACTAGCGGGGGGCAAGAGACCCAGTACTTC. It is translated as CASSSWTSGGQETQYF.

The V and J genes are TRBV5-1 and TRBJ1-1; 7 positions match TRBD1. J was trimmed by 1 base and V by 4 bases; bases with no gene match: 4. Looked up from germline, CDR1 is SGHRS and CDR2 is YFSETQ. CDR3 length: 14 amino acids. CDR3 coding DNA: TGCGCCAGCAGCCCGGGACAGAAGAACACTGAAGCTTTCTTT. Its translation is CASSPGQKNTEAFF.

Note on this clone: This specimen includes other DNA sequences encoding the same CDR3. The gene calls are TRBV7-9 and TRBJ1-1; D ambiguous. Germline CDR1 SEHNR, CDR2 FQNEAQ (reference sequence). This CDR3 is built from 14 residues. V was shortened by 1 base and J by 0 bases, with 6 bases between the two germline ends. Here the CDR3 reads CASSLGGVNTEAFF. CDR3 in DNA: TGTGCCAGCAGCTTAGGCGGTGTGAACACTGAAGCTTTCTTT.